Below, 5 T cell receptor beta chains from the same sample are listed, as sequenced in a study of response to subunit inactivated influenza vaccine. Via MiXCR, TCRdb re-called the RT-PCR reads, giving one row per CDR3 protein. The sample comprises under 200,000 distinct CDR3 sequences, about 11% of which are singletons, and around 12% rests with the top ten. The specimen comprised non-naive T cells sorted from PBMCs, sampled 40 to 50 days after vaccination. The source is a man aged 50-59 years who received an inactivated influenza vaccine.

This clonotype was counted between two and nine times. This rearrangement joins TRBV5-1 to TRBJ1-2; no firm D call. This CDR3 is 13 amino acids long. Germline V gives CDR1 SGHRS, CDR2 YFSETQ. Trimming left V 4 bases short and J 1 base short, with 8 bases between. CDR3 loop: CASSPRVNYGYTF. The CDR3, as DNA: TGCGCCAGCAGCCCTCGAGTTAACTATGGCTACACCTTC.

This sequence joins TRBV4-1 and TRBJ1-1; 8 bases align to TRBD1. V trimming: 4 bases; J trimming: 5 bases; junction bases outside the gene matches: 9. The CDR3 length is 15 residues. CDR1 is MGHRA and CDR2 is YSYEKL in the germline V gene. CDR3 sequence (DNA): TGCGCCAGCAGCCCCGGAATGGACAGGGAAACTGAAGCTTTCTTT. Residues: CASSPGMDRETEAFF.

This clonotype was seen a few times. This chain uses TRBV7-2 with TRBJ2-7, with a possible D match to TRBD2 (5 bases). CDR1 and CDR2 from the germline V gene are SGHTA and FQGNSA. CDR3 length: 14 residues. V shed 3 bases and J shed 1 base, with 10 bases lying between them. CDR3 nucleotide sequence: TGTGCCAGCAGCTTTACCGGGATGTCCTACGAGCAGTACTTC. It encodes CASSFTGMSYEQYF.

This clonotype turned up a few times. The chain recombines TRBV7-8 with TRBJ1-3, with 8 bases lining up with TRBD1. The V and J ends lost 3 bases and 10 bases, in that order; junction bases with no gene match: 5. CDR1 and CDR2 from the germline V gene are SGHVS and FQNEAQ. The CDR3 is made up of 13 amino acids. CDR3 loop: CASSLTGATTIYF. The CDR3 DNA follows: TGTGCCAGCAGCTTGACAGGGGCGACTACCATATATTTT.

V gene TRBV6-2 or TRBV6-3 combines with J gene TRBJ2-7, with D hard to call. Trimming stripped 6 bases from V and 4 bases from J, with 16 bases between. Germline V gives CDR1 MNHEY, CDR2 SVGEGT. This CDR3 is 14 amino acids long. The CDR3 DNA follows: TGTGCCAGCAGCTTTGATCCCGGACGGTACGAGCAGTACTTC. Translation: CASSFDPGRYEQYF.